The 9 T cell receptor beta chains in this list originate from one sample, sequenced in a study of technical replicates of blood from several donors. TCRdb's table, derived via immunoSEQ multiplex PCR, lists solely in-frame clones and lacks some. This sample has 45,000 to 55,000 clones, with around 94% found just once. The specimen was T cells isolated from PBMCs. The origin of the receptors is a human donor in good health.

The rearrangement joins TRBV23-1 to TRBJ1-1; D is unclear. TRBV23-1 is annotated as an ORF whose role is uncertain. V shed 4 bases and J shed 0 bases, with 21 bases lying between them. This CDR3 has 18 residues. The CDR3 nucleotides are TGCGCCAGCAGTCTAAGTCCCGAACTTTTAGAAATGAACACTGAAGCTTTCTTT. Translated: CASSLSPELLEMNTEAFF.

V usage is TRBV18 and J usage is TRBJ1-4; D possibly corresponds to TRBD1 (6 bases). This CDR3 contains 16 residues. V was pared by 5 bases and J by 0 bases, with 13 bases between. Germline loops: CDR1 KGHSH, CDR2 LQKENI. CDR3 nucleotides: TGTGCCAGCTCAATAACAGGGCCTCCAACTAATGAAAAACTGTTTTTT. Its protein is CASSITGPPTNEKLFF.

V gene TRBV5-1 combines with J gene TRBJ1-1; no firm D call. This CDR3 has 14 residues. The ends were cut back, 0 bases at V and 0 bases at J, with 6 bases in the middle. CDR1 is SGHRS, CDR2 YFSETQ, per germline. CDR3 sequence (DNA): TGCGCCAGCAGCTTGGCGACTCTGAACACTGAAGCTTTCTTT. As protein: CASSLATLNTEAFF.

The chain uses TRBV6-5 and TRBJ1-1, with TRBD1 matching 7 bases. This CDR3 has 14 residues. With V trimmed by 4 bases and J by 6 bases, 8 bases remained unmatched. The V gene's germline CDR1 is MNHEY and CDR2 SVGAGI. The CDR3 region is CASSSPKGTAEAFF. CDR3 bases: TGTGCCAGCAGTTCCCCCAAGGGGACAGCTGAAGCTTTCTTT.

The chain joins TRBV7-9 to TRBJ2-1; D unclear. There are 16 residues in the CDR3. V gave up 2 bases and J gave up 0 bases, with 11 bases separating them. CDR1 is SEHNR and CDR2 is FQNEAQ in the germline V gene (reference sequence). The CDR3 protein is CASSLYEASSYNEQFF. The CDR3 bases are TGTGCCAGCAGCTTATACGAGGCAAGCTCCTACAATGAGCAGTTCTTC.

V and J are TRBV5-1 and TRBJ2-3; 11 nucleotides match TRBD2. CDR1 and CDR2 (germline): SGHRS, YFSETQ. The CDR3 contains 15 residues. The V gene end was trimmed by 0 bases and the J gene end by 4 bases; junction bases not matched to a gene: 1. The CDR3 bases are TGCGCCAGCAGCTTGGTAGCGGGGGGGCCAGATACGCAGTATTTT. Residues: CASSLVAGGPDTQYF. Variable domain in full (rest from reference TRBV5-1 and TRBJ2-3): KAGVTQTPRYLIKTRGQQVTLSCSPISGHRSVSWYQQTPGQGLQFLFEYFSETQRNKGNFPGRFSGRQFSNSRSEMNVSTLELGDSALYLCASSLVAGGPDTQYFGPGTRLTVL.

The chain links TRBV5-1 to TRBJ2-5; 8 bases line up with TRBD2. Germline V gene sequence: CDR1 SGHRS, CDR2 YFSETQ. V was clipped by 1 base and J by 1 base; unmatched bases: 3. The CDR3 extends over 15 amino acids. The CDR3 sequence is CASSLIAGGQETQYF. Here the CDR3 DNA reads TGCGCCAGCAGCTTGATTGCGGGGGGCCAAGAGACCCAGTACTTC.

This chain joins TRBV7-9 and TRBJ1-5; 8 bases fit TRBD1. The CDR3 totals 13 residues. Germline lookup yields CDR1 SEHNR and CDR2 FQNEAQ (reference sequence). With V trimmed by 5 bases and J by 7 bases, 4 bases remained unmatched. Here the CDR3 reads CASSPGGRQPQHF. The CDR3 DNA is TGTGCCAGCAGCCCAGGGGGCAGGCAGCCCCAGCATTTT.

V usage is TRBV9 and J usage is TRBJ2-5; no reliable D call. The CDR3 is 14 amino acids. Germline V gene lookup returns CDR1 SGDLS and CDR2 YYNGEE. Trimming took 0 bases from V and 5 from J, leaving 11 bases between them. The CDR3 DNA is TGTGCCAGCAGCGTAGCGGCGGCGCGGGAGACCCAGTACTTC. Its translation is CASSVAAARETQYF.